Following are 25 T cell receptor beta chains from one sample sequenced in a study of T cell repertoires in cytomegalovirus infection. TCRdb used MiXCR to reprocess the reads, holding one entry per CDR3 protein. The sample lists some 180,000 distinct CDR3 sequences; about 20% were seen once. Material: PBMCs. These TCRs come from a human donor in good health (CMV status not recorded). Some clones in this sample may be carry-over from other donors' samples.

The chain uses TRBV19 and TRBJ1-2; D uncertain. The germline V gene encodes CDR1 LNHDA and CDR2 SQIVND (reference sequence). The CDR3 loop spans 15 amino acids. Between the trimmed V and J ends, which lost 1 base and 8 bases, there was a span of 17 bases. DNA for the CDR3: TGTGCCAGTAGTATAGTGTTTGCCGGCCCCCGGGGCTACACCTTC. Its protein product is CASSIVFAGPRGYTF.

The V and J genes are TRBV7-2 and TRBJ2-7; no clear D. V lost 4 bases and J 3 bases, leaving 13 bases between the germline ends. Germline V lookup: CDR1 SGHTA, CDR2 FQGNSA. This CDR3 region has 14 residues. The CDR3 DNA reads TGTGCCAGCAGCTCTACCGTTAATTACTACGAGCAGTACTTC. Translating it yields CASSSTVNYYEQYF.

V usage is TRBV28 and J usage is TRBJ2-1; D is uncertain. Looked up from germline, CDR1 is MDHEN and CDR2 is SYDVKM. The ends were cut back, 3 bases at V and 7 bases at J, with 13 bases in the middle. The CDR3 length is 14 residues. The CDR3 bases are TGTGCCAGCAGTTTCGGGTCAGCTTGGAATGAGCAGTTCTTC. Translation gives CASSFGSAWNEQFF.

This clonotype has just a few counts. The CDR3 spells CASSRTGTSGANVLTF. The CDR3 DNA sequence: TGTGCCAGCAGCCGCACGGGAACCTCTGGGGCCAACGTCCTGACTTTC. The chain recombines TRBV11-3 with TRBJ2-6, with D perhaps matching TRBD2 (5 bases). V shed 5 bases and J shed 0 bases, with 11 bases lying between them. The CDR3 runs to 16 residues. Per the germline V gene, CDR1 is SGHNT and CDR2 is YENEEA.

The chain couples TRBV7-2 to TRBJ1-5, with 7 bases that match TRBD1. The V gene's germline CDR1 is SGHTA and CDR2 FQGNSA. The ends lost 7 bases at V and 5 bases at J; junction bases unmatched: 8. CDR3 size: 14 residues. CDR3 DNA sequence: TGTGCCAGCAACAAGGGGACAGAATATCAGCCCCAGCATTTT. It specifies CASNKGTEYQPQHF.

The V call is TRBV12-3 or TRBV12-4, the J call TRBJ2-6; D is unclear. The CDR3 loop spans 13 amino acids. The V and J ends lost 8 bases and 1 base respectively, with 6 bases between them. CDR3 DNA sequence: TGTGCCAGCGCTTCGTCTGGGGCCAACGTCCTGACTTTC. It codes for CASASSGANVLTF.

This chain joins TRBV7-3 and TRBJ1-2; no reliable D call. CDR1 and CDR2 (germline): SGHTA, FQGTGA. V lost 5 bases to trimming and J lost 4 bases, with 14 bases between them. The length of the CDR3 is 14 residues. The CDR3 spells CASSLNPRSYGYTF. The CDR3 DNA reads TGTGCCAGCAGCCTAAATCCACGGAGCTATGGCTACACCTTC.

This clonotype was detected a few times. The chain couples TRBV6-6 to TRBJ2-7; tentatively, D is TRBD1 or TRBD2 (5 bases each). The V end lost 6 bases, the J end lost 13 bases, and 16 bases lay between the germline ends. The CDR3 is 11 residues long. Germline CDR1 and CDR2: MNHNY and SVGAGI (reference sequence). The CDR3 DNA reads TGTGCCAGCAGCCAAAGGGGAGAGCTTTACTTC. Translated: CASSQRGELYF.

This clonotype was observed a few times. V and J are TRBV29-1 and TRBJ2-3; 13 nucleotides line up with TRBD2. V dropped 3 bases and J dropped 1; count of bases not matched to a gene: 1. Germline V CDR1 and CDR2: SQVTM, ANQGSEA. The CDR3 is 15 residues long. For the CDR3, the DNA is TGCAGCGTTGACGGACTAGCGGGGGGCACAGATACGCAGTATTTT. Residues: CSVDGLAGGTDTQYF.

The genes are TRBV7-8 and TRBJ2-7; D unresolved. V lost 2 bases and J 5 bases, leaving 10 bases between the germline ends. Per the germline V gene, CDR1 is SGHVS and CDR2 is FQNEAQ. This CDR3 has 13 amino acids. CDR3 nucleotides: TGTGCCAGCAGCTTAATTCGGTACCACGAGCAGTACTTC. This translates into CASSLIRYHEQYF.

The rearrangement uses TRBV5-1 and TRBJ2-3; TRBD2 agrees at 9 bases. CDR3 length: 18 amino acids. The germline V gene has CDR1 SGHRS and CDR2 YFSETQ. The trim removed 2 bases at V and 0 bases at J, leaving 10 bases unmatched. CDR3 nucleotides: TGCGCCAGCAGCTTTAGAGCGGGGGGCCGCACTAGCACAGATACGCAGTATTTT. Translating it yields CASSFRAGGRTSTDTQYF.

The V and J genes are TRBV19 and TRBJ2-1, with unresolved D. The germline V gene has CDR1 LNHDA and CDR2 SQIVND (reference sequence). V shed 3 bases and J shed 3 bases, with 3 bases lying between them. The CDR3 contains 12 residues. CDR3 DNA sequence: TGTGCCAGTAGTATGTTCTACAATGAGCAGTTCTTC. This gives the protein CASSMFYNEQFF.

This clonotype was seen only a few times. The chain has TRBV6-2 or TRBV6-3 and TRBJ2-3; D is uncertain. This CDR3 is built from 13 residues. Germline loops: CDR1 MNHEY, CDR2 SVGEGT. Trimming removed 5 bases from V and 4 bases from J, with 10 bases in between. The DNA for the CDR3 is TGTGCCAGCAGTCGATCCTTTGCAGATACGCAGTATTTT. It is translated as CASSRSFADTQYF.

This clonotype was picked up many times. The rearrangement uses TRBV28 and TRBJ1-1, with 9 bases that match TRBD1. The CDR3 is made up of 15 amino acids. CDR1 MDHEN and CDR2 SYDVKM come from the germline V gene. V lost 4 bases, J lost 4 bases, and 7 bases stayed unmatched. Here the CDR3 reads CASSSRDRDGTEAFF. CDR3 bases: TGTGCCAGCAGTTCCCGGGACAGGGATGGCACTGAAGCTTTCTTT. The full variable domain, with the rest looked up from reference TRBV28 and TRBJ1-1, is DVKVTQSSRYLVKRTGEKVFLECVQDMDHENMFWYRQDPGLGLRLIYFSYDVKMKEKGDIPEGYSVSREKKERFSLILESASTNQTSMYLCASSSRDRDGTEAFFGQGTRLTVV.

There are a few counts of this clonotype. The chain uses TRBV7-9 and TRBJ2-1; D gene uncertain. Germline V gene data show CDR1 as SEHNR and CDR2 as FQNEAQ (reference sequence). The CDR3 is 16 residues long. V was pared by 5 bases and J by 1 base, with 15 bases between. CDR3 sequence (DNA): TGTGCCAGCAGCCCCCCCGGCCCAAAGTCCTACAATGAGCAGTTCTTC. It specifies CASSPPGPKSYNEQFF. The whole variable domain, remainder taken from reference TRBV7-9 and TRBJ2-1, is DTGVSQNPRHKITKRGQNVTFRCDPISEHNRLYWYRQTLGQGPEFLTYFQNEAQLEKSRLLSDRFSAERPKGSFSTLEIQRTEQGDSAMYLCASSPPGPKSYNEQFFGPGTRLTVL.

In its sample, this clonotype was seen a few times. This chain connects TRBV7-8 to TRBJ2-7; 8 positions agree with TRBD2. CDR1 and CDR2 (germline): SGHVS, FQNEAQ. CDR3 size: 16 residues. V lost 4 bases to trimming and J lost 2 bases; unmatched junction nucleotides: 10. As DNA, the CDR3 is TGTGCCAGCAGCTCCGGGGGGGTGGGAGCAACCTACGAGCAGTACTTC. Protein product: CASSSGGVGATYEQYF. The whole variable domain, remainder taken from reference TRBV7-8 and TRBJ2-7, is GAGVSQSPRYKVAKRGQDVALRCDPISGHVSLFWYQQALGQGPEFLTYFQNEAQLDKSGLPSDRFFAERPEGSVSTLKIQRTQQEDSAVYLCASSSGGVGATYEQYFGPGTRLTVT.

The chain has TRBV12-3 or TRBV12-4 and TRBJ2-1; 10 positions match TRBD1. The length of the CDR3 is 18 residues. With 5 bases clipped from V and 1 base from J, the junction kept 11 bases outside the gene matches. The CDR3 nucleotides are TGTGCCAGCAGTCGGGACAGGGGATGGGCCGGGTCCTACAATGAGCAGTTCTTC. Its protein is CASSRDRGWAGSYNEQFF.

This clonotype was seen a handful of times. CDR3 region: CASSYGFRLGHAFF. In DNA form, the CDR3 reads TGTGCCAGCAGTTACGGGTTCCGGCTGGGGCATGCTTTCTTT. This sequence joins TRBV6-2 or TRBV6-3 and TRBJ1-1; tentatively, D is TRBD1 (5 bases). Trimming left V 2 bases short and J 11 bases short, with 18 bases between. The CDR3 is 14 residues long. Germline CDR1 MNHEY, CDR2 SVGEGT.

The chain has TRBV29-1 and TRBJ2-1; 8 bases are a match to TRBD1. Trimming took 4 bases from V and 9 from J; bases not matched to a gene: 8. The CDR3 runs 13 residues. CDR1 is SQVTM and CDR2 is ANQGSEA in the germline V gene. In DNA form, the CDR3 reads TGCAGCGTTGTCGGCAGGGGGCAAGGTGAGCAGTTCTTC. It specifies CSVVGRGQGEQFF.

This clonotype was recorded a few times. V usage is TRBV5-6 and J usage is TRBJ1-3; tentative D call: TRBD1 (5 bases). CDR1 is SGHDT, CDR2 YYEEEE, per germline. The CDR3 is 16 amino acids. V was shortened by 0 bases and J by 3 bases, with 13 bases between the two germline ends. CDR3 residues: CASSLGQTGFGNTIYF. CDR3 DNA: TGTGCCAGCAGCTTGGGACAGACCGGATTTGGAAACACCATATATTTT. The full variable domain, in which reference TRBV5-6 and TRBJ1-3 provide the parts outside the CDR3, is DAGVTQSPTHLIKTRGQQVTLRCSPKSGHDTVSWYQQALGQGPQFIFQYYEEEERQRGNFPDRFSGHQFPNYSSELNVNALLLGDSALYLCASSLGQTGFGNTIYFGEGSWLTVV.

This clonotype was seen repeatedly, ten times or more. The V call is TRBV11-1, the J call TRBJ1-1; perhaps TRBD1 as D (6 bases). The V end lost 2 bases, the J end lost 4 bases, and 8 bases lay between the germline ends. Germline V gene lookup returns CDR1 SGHAT and CDR2 FQDESV (reference sequence). The length of the CDR3 is 13 residues. CDR3 protein: CASSLSRGTEAFF. The CDR3 DNA follows: TGTGCCAGCAGCTTAAGCAGGGGCACTGAAGCTTTCTTT.

This clonotype was counted between two and nine times. This chain joins TRBV11-2 and TRBJ1-4; TRBD1 aligns across 8 bases. The CDR3 is made up of 14 amino acids. V lost 5 bases, J lost 8 bases, and 7 bases stayed unmatched. CDR1 is SGHAT, CDR2 FQNNGV, per germline. CDR3 sequence (DNA): TGTGCCAGCAGCCGGGACAGGTACCGGGAAAAACTGTTTTTT. Residues: CASSRDRYREKLFF.

The V gene is TRBV7-8, the J gene TRBJ1-2; 9 bases map to TRBD1. Germline-derived CDR1 and CDR2 are SGHVS and FQNEAQ. The CDR3 length is 15 residues. The ends lost 7 bases at V and 5 bases at J; junction bases unmatched: 11. In nucleotides, the CDR3 is TGTGCCAGCACCCTCCGGGACAGGGAGGTTTATGGCTACACCTTC. This sequence encodes CASTLRDREVYGYTF. Variable domain in full (rest from reference TRBV7-8 and TRBJ1-2): GAGVSQSPRYKVAKRGQDVALRCDPISGHVSLFWYQQALGQGPEFLTYFQNEAQLDKSGLPSDRFFAERPEGSVSTLKIQRTQQEDSAVYLCASTLRDREVYGYTFGSGTRLTVV.

This clonotype was seen more than once but under ten times. This chain uses TRBV24-1 with TRBJ2-6, with 7 bases that match TRBD2. V gave up 3 bases and J gave up 1 base; unmatched junction bases: 5. The CDR3 covers 17 residues. Per the germline V gene, CDR1 is KGHDR and CDR2 is SFDVKD. CDR3: CATSDQQGLSGANVLTF. CDR3 bases: TGTGCCACCAGTGATCAGCAGGGACTATCTGGGGCCAACGTCCTGACTTTC.

The chain joins TRBV7-8 to TRBJ2-1; D is unclear. The CDR3 spans 13 residues. Trimming pared 5 bases from V and 6 bases from J, leaving 11 bases between. Germline CDR1 SGHVS, CDR2 FQNEAQ. CDR3 in amino acids: CASSPRFRNEQFF. The CDR3 DNA follows: TGTGCCAGCAGCCCCCGTTTCCGCAATGAGCAGTTCTTC.